This record covers a single TCR beta chain. This record belongs to a study of blood T cell repertoires in COVID-19. Study-level information: From the United States, Italy and Spain came samples of acute and convalescent COVID-19.

The method was immunoSEQ multiplex PCR; TCRdb's version includes in-frame clones alone and lacks a portion of them. The top ten clones hold about 7% of a sample with about 210,000 clones, 80% of them seen once. Germline loops: CDR1 KGHDR, CDR2 SFDVKD. This CDR3 has 14 amino acids. With 3 bases clipped from V and 4 bases from J, the junction kept 3 bases outside the gene matches. V is TRBV24-1 and J is TRBJ2-5, with 8 positions matching TRBD1. Sample: peripheral blood. The sequence was collected from a man aged 55 to 70 with acute or convalescent COVID-19. CDR3 nucleotides: TGTGCCACCAGTGATCCAACAGGGGGAGAGACCCAGTACTTC. Translating gives CATSDPTGGETQYF.